This T cell receptor (beta chain) was documented in a study of human T cells and chemical hapten exposure. J was trimmed by 1 base and V by 3 bases; bases with no gene match: 9. Germline CDR1 reads LGHNA; CDR2 reads YNFKEQ. The CDR3 runs to 17 residues. TCRdb reprocessed the RACE reads via MiXCR and lists one record per CDR3 protein. The table shows some 150,000 distinct CDR3 sequences, with about 11% occurring only once. The sample's time point: patch test 2, 6 weeks after DPC sensitization. Treatment: therapeutic diphenylcyclopropenone sensitization with weekly scalp DPC. This clonotype originated in a woman in her fifties or sixties with alopecia areata. Some clones in this sample may be carry-over from other donors' samples. The sequencing here drew on whole blood, taken in connection with sensitization to the hapten diphenylcyclopropenone (DPC). This rearrangement joins TRBV4-2 to TRBJ2-3, with TRBD2 matching 8 bases. The CDR3 region is CASSHGRGAGGTDTQYF. The CDR3 DNA reads as TGTGCCAGCAGCCATGGAAGGGGAGCGGGAGGCACAGATACGCAGTATTTT.